These 5 T cell receptor beta chains share one sample of origin, sequenced in a study of OX40 agonist ivuxolimab in advanced cancers. This table comes from immunoSEQ multiplex PCR, and its TCRdb copy is limited to in-frame clones, with some not included. This table holds 100,000 or so clones, 90% found once. The sample consisted of CD4+ or CD8+ T cells sorted from blood, taken in a trial of the OX40 agonist ivuxolimab. Every receptor here comes from an adult with an advanced solid tumor such as melanoma, head and neck, liver or kidney cancer.

J is TRBJ2-7 and V is TRBV6-4; 9 bases fit TRBD2. The J segment lost 0 bases and the V segment lost 7 bases, leaving 16 bases of the junction unmatched. Germline-derived CDR1 and CDR2 are MRHNA and SNTAGT. This CDR3 region has 18 residues. CDR3 nucleotides: TGTGCCAGCACCGAGGAGCGGGAGGCCTACCTCCTCTCCTACGAGCAGTACTTC. Translation gives CASTEEREAYLLSYEQYF.

The chain joins TRBV9 to TRBJ2-2, with TRBD1 matching 8 bases. The CDR3 runs 16 residues. After removal of 4 bases from V and 0 bases from J, the junction contained 5 bases not matched to a gene. The germline V gene has CDR1 SGDLS and CDR2 YYNGEE. The DNA for the CDR3 is TGTGCCAGCAGCCCCAAGGACAGGGCGAACACCGGGGAGCTGTTTTTT. Encoded protein: CASSPKDRANTGELFF.

The V gene is TRBV5-4, the J gene TRBJ1-2; TRBD1 aligns across 9 bases. The ends lost 3 bases at V and 1 base at J; junction bases unmatched: 4. Germline CDR1 is SGHNT and CDR2 is YYREEE (reference sequence). The CDR3 has 15 residues. CDR3 loop: CASSYTTGGNYGYTF. In nucleotides, the CDR3 is TGTGCCAGCAGCTATACGACAGGGGGTAACTATGGCTACACCTTC.

The rearrangement joins TRBV7-2 to TRBJ2-5; 9 bases align to TRBD1. In germline, CDR1 is SGHTA, CDR2 FQGNSA. This CDR3 comprises 15 residues. V lost 5 bases, J lost 2 bases, and 6 bases stayed unmatched. DNA of the CDR3: TGTGCCAGCAGCCCCGGGACAGGGAGTCAAGAGACCCAGTACTTC. It specifies CASSPGTGSQETQYF.

The rearrangement joins TRBV4-2 to TRBJ2-2; TRBD2 matches at 9 bases. The CDR3 length is 19 residues. Germline V CDR1 and CDR2: LGHNA, YNFKEQ. V lost 2 bases, J lost 6 bases, and 16 bases stayed unmatched. CDR3 in DNA: TGTGCCAGCAGCCAATCCATCGCCCAGCGGGAGGATGTTGCCGGGGAGCTGTTTTTT. It encodes CASSQSIAQREDVAGELFF.